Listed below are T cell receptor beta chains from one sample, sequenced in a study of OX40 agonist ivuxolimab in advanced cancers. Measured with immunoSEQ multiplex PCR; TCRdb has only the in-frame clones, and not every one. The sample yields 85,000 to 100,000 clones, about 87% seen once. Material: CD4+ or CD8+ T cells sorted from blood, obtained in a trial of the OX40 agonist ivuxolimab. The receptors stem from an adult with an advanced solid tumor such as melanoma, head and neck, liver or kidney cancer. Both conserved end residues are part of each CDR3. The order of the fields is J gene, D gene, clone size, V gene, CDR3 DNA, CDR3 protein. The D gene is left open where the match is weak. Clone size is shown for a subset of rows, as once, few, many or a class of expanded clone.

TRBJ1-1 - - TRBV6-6 TGTGCCAGCAGGGCAGGGATCGGTGAAGCTTTCTTT CASRAGIGEAFF
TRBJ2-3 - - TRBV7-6 TGTGCCAGCAGCCCCATAGTAACATTCTCTGATACGCAGTATTTT CASSPIVTFSDTQYF
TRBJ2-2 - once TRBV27 TGTGCCAGCAGTTTTGATGCGGTGGCTAACACCGGGGAGCTGTTTTTT CASSFDAVANTGELFF
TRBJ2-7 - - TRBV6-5 TGTGCCAGCAGCGCCGGGACGGGACGATCCTACGAGCAGTACTTC CASSAGTGRSYEQYF
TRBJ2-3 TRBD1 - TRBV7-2 TGTGCCAGCAGTCGTGCAGGGGGTCGTACAGATACGCAGTATTTT CASSRAGGRTDTQYF
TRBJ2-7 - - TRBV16 TGTGCCAGCAGCCATACGGGAACCTACGAGCAGTACTTC CASSHTGTYEQYF
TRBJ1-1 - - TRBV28 TGTGCCAGCAGTTTCTACAGGGTATACACTGAAGCTTTCTTT CASSFYRVYTEAFF
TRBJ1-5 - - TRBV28 TGTGCCAGCGTCGGCGTGCCAACACATCAGCCCCAGCATTTT CASVGVPTHQPQHF
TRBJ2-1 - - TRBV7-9 TGTGCCAGCAGCCACACCCCCCCCAATGAGCAGTTCTTC CASSHTPPNEQFF
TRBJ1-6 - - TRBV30 TGTGCCTGGAACGGTGCCTCCTATAATTCACCCCTCCACTTT CAWNGASYNSPLHF
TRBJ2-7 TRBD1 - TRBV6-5 TGTGCCAGCAGTTCTTTTGGACAGGGGGCCGCCTACGAGCAGTACTTC CASSSFGQGAAYEQYF
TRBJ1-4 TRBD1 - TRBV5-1 TGCGCCAGCAGCTTGGCGGGACAGGCCTATGAAAAACTGTTTTTT CASSLAGQAYEKLFF
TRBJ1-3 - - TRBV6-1 TGTGCCAGCAGTGAGTCAGGTTCTTACTCTGGAAACACCATATATTTT CASSESGSYSGNTIYF
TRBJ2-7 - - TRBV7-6 TGTGCCAGCAGTCAAAACCCCCGTAGCCCCTACGAGCAGTACTTC CASSQNPRSPYEQYF
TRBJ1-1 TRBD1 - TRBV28 TGTGCCAGCAGTTCATCCGGGACAGGGGAAAACACTGAAGCTTTCTTT CASSSSGTGENTEAFF
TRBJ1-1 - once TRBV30 TGTGCCTGGCACAGGGCCCCTGAAGCTTTCTTT CAWHRAPEAFF
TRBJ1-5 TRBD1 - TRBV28 TGTGCCAGCAGCCCCCCCTTGGGACAGGGATCCCAACAGCCCCAGCATTTT CASSPPLGQGSQQPQHF
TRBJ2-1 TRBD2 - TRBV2 TGTGCCAGCAGCGGACTAGCGGACAATGAGCAGTTCTTC CASSGLADNEQFF